This paragraph covers one T cell receptor beta chain sequence. This clone's antigen is unknown. Nothing much larger sits one base from this clone, and base qualities are not available. The germline V gene (reference sequence) yields MNHEY for CDR1 and SMNVEV for CDR2. Including cysteine and phenylalanine, the CDR3 has 15 amino acids. Left in the record is the CDR3 DNA by itself, 45 bases read in frame from the first base. Cut back by 3 bases and 5 bases, the V and J ends lie 17 bases apart. One collaborating source in Seattle enrolled patients while the patients were actively infected and followed the patients over time throughout the course of disease. Whole blood was collected in K2EDTA tubes by collaborating institutions according to the institutions' own protocols. For TCRbeta analysis, collaborators shipped samples in one of three forms: frozen whole blood, isolated PBMCs, or DNA extracted from either of those sample types.

This specimen belongs to a study of blood T cell repertoires in COVID-19 (dated by TCRdb to about 2020). Regarding the research as a whole: Samples from collaborators originated in the United States, Italy and Spain and spanned both the acute and convalescent phases of COVID-19. The material from the prospective study consisted of cDNA or gDNA derived from T cells, B-cell-depleted T cells, or PBMCs. Subjects who had been exposed to COVID-19, were actively infected with it, or had recovered from it provided the deeply sampled blood TCRbeta repertoires that made up the dataset. The repertoires were released in a freely available public database intended as a resource for research on the immune response to SARS-CoV-2. Samples were obtained from the ongoing ImmuneRACE study (first 160 participants) and from approximately 1,200 subjects provided by 6 global collaborators. Sample metadata almost always included a de-identified subject ID, COVID-19 status, age in years and sex. Where available, HLA class I and class II types were taken from metadata supplied by the sample provider and were not determined by assay-based typing.

The paper's findings and limits, for the study overall: Clinical and demographic metadata were provided uncurated, with the amount varying by source and participant.

TCRbeta CDR3 regions were amplified from genomic DNA using the immunoSEQ Assay, a bias-controlled multiplex PCR. Under the source paper's analysis protocol: The number of nucleated cells in each sample was estimated from the amplification of reference gene primers within the assay. Sequence reads were collapsed and filtered to measure the absolute abundance of every unique TCRbeta CDR3 rearrangement. For each sample, productive Simpson clonality was calculated by taking the square root of Simpson's diversity index across productive rearrangements. TCRdb holds this immuneACCESS table with in-frame rearrangements only. Some clones are missing; in checked studies, unresolved V genes explain under half, and the rest has no known cause. D and trimming come from the DNA, and the V and J calls and clone size come from that table. Here the sample has roughly 69,000 clones; about 80% occur a single time. About 14% of the sample goes to the ten largest clones.

The specimen sequenced was peripheral blood. This sequence uses TRBV27 and TRBJ2-7; perhaps TRBD2 is the D gene, with 6 bases matching. The receptor comes from a man in his forties or fifties with COVID-19, enrolled during active disease. The CDR3 is CASSFTGTASNEQYF. The DNA sequence is given as TGTGCCAGCAGTTTCACCGGGACTGCTAGCAACGAGCAGTACTTC.